Below are 13 T cell receptor beta chains sequenced from a single sample in a study of molecular identifiers for immune sequencing clone quantification. TCRdb analysed the PCR reads with MiXCR anew, one entry per CDR3 protein. The repertoire consists of some 650,000 distinct CDR3 sequences, with just under 20% occurring once and the leading ten covering roughly 0.85%. The sample was naive CD8+ T cells from blood, with Jurkat cell RNA spiked in. The subset is: FACS-sorted CD8+CD4-CCR7+CD45RA+ naive T cells. Receptor source: a human donor in good health. Some libraries in this study had Jurkat cell RNA spiked in.

Only one count was recorded for this clonotype. The junction departs from germline at one end; a sequencing error may be responsible. The rearrangement uses TRBV6-5 and TRBJ1-1, with TRBD1 identical over 12 bases. Germline V CDR1 and CDR2: MNHEY, SVGAGI. This CDR3 has 14 residues. CDR3 sequence (DNA): TGTGCCAGCAGTAGTTCGGGACAGGGGGCTTCGGCTCTCTTT. It codes for CASSSSGQGASALF.

V and J are TRBV28 and TRBJ2-7; TRBD2 might be the D (6 bases). The CDR3 covers 13 residues. Germline loops: CDR1 MDHEN, CDR2 SYDVKM. Trimming removed 2 bases from V and 7 bases from J, with 12 bases in between. The CDR3 DNA sequence: TGTGCCAGCAGTTTACGGGGACTGAGGGAGCAGTACTTC. Its protein is CASSLRGLREQYF.

This clonotype was seen repeatedly, ten times or more. CDR3 protein: CSASGTAHYEQYF. CDR3 nucleotide sequence: TGCAGTGCTAGCGGGACCGCCCACTACGAGCAGTACTTC. The chain links TRBV20-1 to TRBJ2-7, with D perhaps matching TRBD1 or TRBD2 (5 bases each). The ends were cut back, 3 bases at V and 3 bases at J, with 12 bases in the middle. Germline CDR1 DFQATT, CDR2 SNEGSKA (reference sequence). This CDR3 has 13 residues.

On this clonotype itself: One junction end disagrees with the germline gene, perhaps due to a read error. The rearrangement joins TRBV29-1 to TRBJ2-2; 10 bases line up with TRBD2. Germline values: CDR1 SQVTM, CDR2 ANQGSEA. This CDR3 has 17 residues. The CDR3 DNA reads as TGCAGCATTGAGCCAGCGGGAGGGCCCTCAGACACCGGGGAGCTGTTTTTT. Protein sequence: CSIEPAGGPSDTGELFF.

Concerning this clonotype: This may arise from a read error, as a much more abundant clone is one base away. The chain uses TRBV18 and TRBJ2-7; tentative D call: TRBD2 (5 bases). Germline CDR1 KGHSH, CDR2 LQKENI. This CDR3 comprises 14 residues. Here the CDR3 DNA reads TGTGCCAGCTCACCTCCGACCTCACTAGTGGTCCCGCTCTTC. Amino acids: CASSPPTSLVVPLF.

This clonotype was recorded many times. V usage is TRBV5-4 and J usage is TRBJ1-1; D not resolved. Trimming left V 0 bases short and J 7 bases short, with 10 bases between. CDR1 SGHNT and CDR2 YYREEE come from the germline V gene (reference sequence). This CDR3 comprises 13 residues. The CDR3 DNA reads as TGTGCCAGCAGCTTGGACCGGGGAAATGAAGCTTTCTTT. This gives the protein CASSLDRGNEAFF.

The chain has TRBV7-9 and TRBJ1-4; 9 bases line up with TRBD1. There are 13 residues in the CDR3. J gave up 6 bases and V 8 bases, and 4 bases lay outside the gene matches. Germline V gene lookup returns CDR1 SEHNR and CDR2 FQNEAQ (reference sequence). The CDR3 reads CASGTGSYEKLFF. The CDR3 bases are TGTGCCAGCGGGACAGGGTCTTATGAAAAACTGTTTTTT.

This clonotype was recorded many times. V gene TRBV20-1 combines with J gene TRBJ1-1, with 9 bases matching TRBD1. CDR3 length: 14 residues. With 0 bases clipped from V and 7 bases from J, the junction kept 6 bases outside the gene matches. Germline-derived CDR1 and CDR2 are DFQATT and SNEGSKA (reference sequence). The CDR3 DNA follows: TGCAGTGCTAGAGAAACAGGGGGCGGAATTGAAGCTTTCTTT. Its translation: CSARETGGGIEAFF.

This clonotype was seen many times. The chain combines TRBV10-2 with TRBJ1-2; D gene ambiguous. V was cut by 7 bases and J by 2 bases, with 11 bases left in between. Germline V gene data show CDR1 as WSHSY and CDR2 as SAAADI. The CDR3 covers 13 residues. DNA for the CDR3: TGCGCCAGCACCGGGTCACTAAACTATGGCTACACCTTC. It specifies CASTGSLNYGYTF.

The rearrangement uses TRBV4-3 and TRBJ2-7; 8 bases fit TRBD1. Germline V gives CDR1 LGHNA, CDR2 YSLEER. The junction had 14 bases not matched to a gene; V was cut back by 0 bases and J by 7 bases. The CDR3 totals 17 residues. The CDR3 protein is CASSQEGLGTGPLEQYF. CDR3 nucleotide sequence: TGCGCCAGCAGCCAAGAGGGACTCGGGACAGGACCCTTGGAGCAGTACTTC.

This clonotype occurred many times. The chain has TRBV13 and TRBJ1-1; D is ambiguous. V was pared by 2 bases and J by 6 bases, with 13 bases between. CDR3 size: 14 residues. The V gene's germline CDR1 is PRHDT and CDR2 FYEKMQ (reference sequence). For the CDR3, the DNA is TGTGCCAGCAGCTTAAGGACCCCAAAGGCTGAAGCTTTCTTT. Its translation is CASSLRTPKAEAFF.

This clonotype has at least ten counts. The chain employs TRBV4-2 and TRBJ2-1, with 12 bases identical to TRBD2. Unmatched junction bases numbered 5, after V lost 0 bases and J lost 8 bases. The germline gives CDR1 LGHNA, CDR2 YNFKEQ. The CDR3 has 16 amino acids. The CDR3 loop reads CASSQDMLAGGDEQFF. DNA for the CDR3: TGTGCCAGCAGCCAAGATATGCTAGCGGGAGGGGATGAGCAGTTCTTC.

This clonotype appeared a few times. This sequence joins TRBV27 and TRBJ2-2, with D unclear. V lost 5 bases and J lost 6, with 13 bases in between. The CDR3 totals 14 residues. Germline values: CDR1 MNHEY, CDR2 SMNVEV (reference sequence). This CDR3 is CASSLIGVAGELFF. For the CDR3, the DNA is TGTGCCAGCAGTCTAATTGGGGTTGCCGGGGAGCTGTTTTTT.